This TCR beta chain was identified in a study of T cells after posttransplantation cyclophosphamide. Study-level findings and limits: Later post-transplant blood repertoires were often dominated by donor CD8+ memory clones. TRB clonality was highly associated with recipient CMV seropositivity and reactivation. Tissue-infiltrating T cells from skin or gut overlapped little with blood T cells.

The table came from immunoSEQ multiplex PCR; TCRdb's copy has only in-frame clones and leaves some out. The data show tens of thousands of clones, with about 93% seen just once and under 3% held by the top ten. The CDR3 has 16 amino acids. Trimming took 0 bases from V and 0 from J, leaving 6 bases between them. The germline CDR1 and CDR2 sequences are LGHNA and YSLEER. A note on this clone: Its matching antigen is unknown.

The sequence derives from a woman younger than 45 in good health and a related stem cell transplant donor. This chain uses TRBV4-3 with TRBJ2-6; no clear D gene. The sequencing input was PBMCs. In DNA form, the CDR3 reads TGCGCCAGCAGCCAAGATATGAGCTCTGGGGCCAACGTCCTGACTTTC. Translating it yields CASSQDMSSGANVLTF.